What follows are 13 T cell receptor beta chains derived from one specimen sequenced in a study of T cells after yellow fever vaccination. TCRdb ran MiXCR on the 5' RACE reads and lists one entry per CDR3 protein. This table holds a few hundred thousand distinct CDR3 sequences, roughly a sixth found once. The material was PBMCs, obtained 5 days after the first yellow fever vaccination. The source of these receptors is a man aged 18 to 29 who received the YFV17D yellow fever vaccine.

V and J are TRBV24-1 and TRBJ2-1, with D perhaps assigned TRBD1 or TRBD2 (5 bases each). In germline, CDR1 is KGHDR, CDR2 SFDVKD. The V end lost 5 bases, the J end lost 2 bases, and 9 bases lay between the germline ends. The CDR3 consists of 14 residues. This CDR3 reads CATSVTGPYNEQFF. The CDR3 bases are TGTGCCACCAGTGTCACGGGGCCCTACAATGAGCAGTTCTTC.

Written as DNA, the CDR3 is TGCAGTGCTATTCGACAGGCGCGCTACGAGCAGTACGTC. It codes for CSAIRQARYEQYV. The J gene is TRBJ2-7, the V gene TRBV20-1; D is perhaps TRBD1 (6 bases). This CDR3 region has 13 residues. V gave up 4 bases and J gave up 3 bases, with 13 bases separating them. CDR1 and CDR2 (germline): DFQATT, SNEGSKA (reference sequence).

This clonotype appeared a few times. This chain joins TRBV5-1 and TRBJ1-1; D is perhaps TRBD1 (6 bases). Trimming shortened V by 5 bases and J by 4 bases, and 21 bases separated the two germline ends. This CDR3 contains 16 residues. Germline V gives CDR1 SGHRS, CDR2 YFSETQ. This CDR3 is CASRGGQAAYSTEAFF. In nucleotides, the CDR3 is TGCGCCAGCAGAGGGGGGCAGGCCGCTTATTCCACTGAAGCTTTCTTT.

This clonotype was seen a few times. The chain recombines TRBV7-2 with TRBJ2-2; D gene unclear. V lost 1 base to trimming and J lost 1 base, with 4 bases between them. The CDR3 is 14 amino acids. Germline-derived CDR1 and CDR2 are SGHTA and FQGNSA. CDR3 sequence reads: CASSLVMNTGELFF. CDR3 DNA: TGTGCCAGCAGCTTAGTAATGAACACCGGGGAGCTGTTTTTT.

This clonotype was found many times. The V and J genes are TRBV25-1 and TRBJ2-5; 11 bases fit TRBD2. The ends lost 3 bases at V and 4 bases at J; junction bases unmatched: 4. From germline, CDR1 is MGHDK and CDR2 SYGVNS. The CDR3 consists of 15 residues. For the CDR3, the DNA is TGTGCCAGCAGTGAGACTAGCGGGGTTCGAGAGACCCAGTACTTC. The encoded protein is CASSETSGVRETQYF.

This clonotype has only a few counts. The chain couples TRBV29-1 to TRBJ2-2; D is unclear. This CDR3 comprises 16 residues. Germline loops: CDR1 SQVTM, CDR2 ANQGSEA. Trimming cost V 1 base and J 3 bases, with 15 bases left between them. The CDR3 sequence is CSVEGILSDDTGELFF. The DNA of the CDR3 is TGCAGCGTTGAAGGGATCCTTTCCGACGACACCGGGGAGCTGTTTTTT.

The table lists this clonotype with a few counts. The rearrangement links TRBV4-2 to TRBJ2-1, with 9 bases lining up with TRBD2. Unmatched junction bases numbered 8, after V lost 5 bases and J lost 6 bases. Germline V gene lookup returns CDR1 LGHNA and CDR2 YNFKEQ. This CDR3 has 15 amino acids. The CDR3 nucleotides read TGTGCCAGCAGCAGGCGGGGGGGCTCACGCAATGAGCAGTTCTTC. Translating gives CASSRRGGSRNEQFF.

This clonotype showed up many times. The chain combines TRBV4-1 with TRBJ1-5; 8 nucleotides agree with TRBD1. This CDR3 has 15 amino acids. From germline, CDR1 is MGHRA and CDR2 YSYEKL. After removal of 3 bases from V and 7 bases from J, the junction contained 8 bases not matched to a gene. CDR3 loop: CASSQDGQGGQPQHF. CDR3 in DNA: TGCGCCAGCAGCCAGGATGGACAGGGAGGACAGCCCCAGCATTTT.

This clonotype was counted ten times or more. The rearrangement links TRBV12-3 or TRBV12-4 to TRBJ2-4; D unclear. V was clipped by 1 base and J by 11 bases, with 9 bases between them. The CDR3 runs 12 residues. The CDR3 nucleotides read TGTGCCAGCAGTTTAGACAAGACATTTCAGTACTTC. This sequence encodes CASSLDKTFQYF.

The gene calls are TRBV6-2 or TRBV6-3 and TRBJ2-2; D remains ambiguous. The V and J ends lost 5 bases and 6 bases respectively, with 13 bases between them. CDR3 length: 14 residues. From germline, CDR1 is MNHEY and CDR2 SVGEGT. The CDR3 bases are TGTGCCAGCAGTAGTCAGGTCGGCGCCGGGGAGCTGTTTTTT. Translation gives CASSSQVGAGELFF.

The chain is built from TRBV20-1 and TRBJ2-5; 7 nucleotides line up with TRBD2. J gave up 0 bases and V 3 bases, and 16 bases lay outside the gene matches. Germline values: CDR1 DFQATT, CDR2 SNEGSKA (reference sequence). The CDR3 covers 18 residues. The CDR3 here is CSASDTTSSRPDQETQYF. In DNA, the CDR3 is TGCAGTGCTAGCGACACGACTAGCTCACGGCCCGACCAAGAGACCCAGTACTTC.

Only a few counts were recorded for this clonotype. The V call is TRBV4-1, the J call TRBJ1-1; D is undetermined. The germline gives CDR1 MGHRA, CDR2 YSYEKL. The germline V and J ends were trimmed by 4 bases and 1 base, with 7 bases remaining between them. The CDR3 is 13 amino acids. The CDR3 DNA reads TGCGCCAGCAGCCGGGAGGAGAACACTGAAGCTTTCTTT. Translation gives CASSREENTEAFF.

In DNA form, the CDR3 reads TGTGCCAGCTCACCACCCGGGACTCACTCCTACGAGCAGTACTTC. This encodes CASSPPGTHSYEQYF. J is TRBJ2-7 and V is TRBV18; D is perhaps TRBD2 (6 bases). Germline V gene lookup returns CDR1 KGHSH and CDR2 LQKENI. This CDR3 is built from 15 residues. V dropped 0 bases and J dropped 0 bases, with 9 bases sitting between them.